These 28 T cell receptor beta chains came from one sample sequenced in a study of shared clonotypes between healthy human individuals. The table came from immunoSEQ multiplex PCR; TCRdb's copy has only in-frame clones and leaves some out. The table shows fewer than 1.8 million clones, with approximately 98.5% occurring only once. Material for sequencing was naive CD4+ T cells sorted from blood. Subset noted: CD45RA+ positively selected. These receptors were taken from a man aged 25-45 years in good health.

This clone has a single count. The CDR3: CASSSWGAGGSYEQYF. The CDR3, as DNA: TGTGCCAGCTCGTCCTGGGGCGCGGGAGGGAGCTACGAGCAGTACTTC. This chain links TRBV18 with TRBJ2-7; 9 nucleotides align to TRBD2. This CDR3 contains 16 residues. V lost 6 bases to trimming and J lost 3 bases; unmatched junction nucleotides: 12. Germline V lookup: CDR1 KGHSH, CDR2 LQKENI.

V is TRBV28 and J is TRBJ1-5; TRBD1 is a possible D gene (5 bases). Trimming stripped 3 bases from V and 9 bases from J, with 12 bases between. Germline CDR1 reads MDHEN; CDR2 reads SYDVKM. This CDR3 has 13 residues. The CDR3 loop is CASSFPLGGPQHF. CDR3 nucleotides: TGTGCCAGCAGTTTCCCCCTGGGGGGGCCCCAGCATTTT. The complete variable domain, with remaining parts taken from reference TRBV28 and TRBJ1-5, reads DVKVTQSSRYLVKRTGEKVFLECVQDMDHENMFWYRQDPGLGLRLIYFSYDVKMKEKGDIPEGYSVSREKKERFSLILESASTNQTSMYLCASSFPLGGPQHFGDGTRLSIL.

The genes are TRBV11-2 and TRBJ1-1; D is uncertain. CDR1 is SGHAT, CDR2 FQNNGV, per germline. The CDR3 extends over 17 amino acids. V shed 1 base and J shed 1 base, with 16 bases lying between them. The DNA of the CDR3 is TGTGCCAGCAGCTTAGGGCTTGGCAGCCCTACGAACACTGAAGCTTTCTTT. Translation gives CASSLGLGSPTNTEAFF.

The rearrangement joins TRBV2 to TRBJ2-3; D is uncertain. The V and J ends lost 4 bases and 5 bases respectively, with 10 bases between them. The CDR3 runs to 13 residues. Germline V CDR1 and CDR2: SNHLY, FYNNEI. The CDR3 reads CASSGGLRDTQYF. CDR3 coding DNA: TGTGCCAGCAGTGGAGGTTTAAGAGATACGCAGTATTTT.

CDR3 in DNA: TGTGCCTGGAGTGTTCCGGGACAGGCTTGCAATCAGCCCCAGCATTTT. Translated, it gives CAWSVPGQACNQPQHF. J is TRBJ1-5 and V is TRBV30, with 8 positions matching TRBD1. The CDR3 totals 16 residues. Germline V gene lookup returns CDR1 GTSNPN and CDR2 SVGIG (reference sequence). The V segment lost 0 bases and the J segment 2 bases; nucleotides outside the gene matches: 6.

The V and J genes are TRBV18 and TRBJ2-2, with D possibly matching TRBD1 (7 bases). The CDR3 totals 17 residues. Trimming took off 6 bases at V and 0 bases at J, with 17 bases between the two ends. Germline V gene sequence: CDR1 KGHSH, CDR2 LQKENI. The CDR3 DNA follows: TGTGCCAGCTCCCCCGCGGGACAGTTCGCGAACACCGGGGAGCTGTTTTTT. It yields the protein CASSPAGQFANTGELFF.

This clone was seen just once. The chain links TRBV7-2 to TRBJ2-1; 10 bases fit TRBD2. Germline CDR1 reads SGHTA; CDR2 reads FQGNSA. V dropped 1 base and J dropped 3; count of bases not matched to a gene: 3. CDR3 length: 16 residues. CDR3 coding DNA: TGTGCCAGCAGCTTAGAGACTAGCGGGTACTACAATGAGCAGTTCTTC. Translation: CASSLETSGYYNEQFF.

The CDR3 is CASSEWTLTTDTQYF. In DNA form, the CDR3 reads TGTGCCAGCAGTGAATGGACACTAACCACAGATACGCAGTATTTT. This sequence joins TRBV6-1 and TRBJ2-3, with D perhaps TRBD1 (5 bases). Trimming stripped 2 bases from V and 2 bases from J, with 11 bases between. There are 15 residues in the CDR3. Germline V gene sequence: CDR1 MNHNS, CDR2 SASEGT.

The CDR3 coding sequence is TGTGCCAGCAGCTTGGGCAGCCTTCATGAAGCTTTCTTT. This codes for CASSLGSLHEAFF. The chain is built from TRBV5-8 and TRBJ1-1, with no clear D. The CDR3 spans 13 residues. Germline loops: CDR1 SGHTS, CDR2 YDEGEE. The V end was cut by 0 bases, the J end by 7 bases, with 10 bases between.

The chain uses TRBV4-3 and TRBJ2-1, with 8 bases fitting TRBD1. The CDR3 contains 16 residues. Trimming at V came to 3 bases and at J to 1 base, leaving 5 bases not matched to a gene. Germline V gene data show CDR1 as LGHNA and CDR2 as YSLEER. As DNA, the CDR3 is TGCGCCAGCAGCCATTTTACAGGGGGGTCCTACAATGAGCAGTTCTTC. Its protein product is CASSHFTGGSYNEQFF.

A single count supports this clone. The chain uses TRBV5-1 and TRBJ2-7, with TRBD2 matching 8 bases. J gave up 7 bases and V 5 bases, and 11 bases lay outside the gene matches. CDR3 size: 14 residues. Germline V gives CDR1 SGHRS, CDR2 YFSETQ. CDR3 nucleotides: TGCGCCAGCAGAAGCGGGAGCGAGGCCTGGGAGCAGTACTTC. Translating it yields CASRSGSEAWEQYF.

The chain has TRBV13 and TRBJ1-4; 11 bases line up with TRBD1. This CDR3 region has 15 residues. After removal of 5 bases from V and 7 bases from J, the junction contained 6 bases not matched to a gene. Germline-derived CDR1 and CDR2 are PRHDT and FYEKMQ (reference sequence). The CDR3 coding sequence is TGTGCCAGCAGCCACAGGACAGGGGGCTTTGAAAAACTGTTTTTT. The encoded protein is CASSHRTGGFEKLFF.

This clone has a single count. This chain connects TRBV19 to TRBJ2-7; TRBD1 agrees at 7 bases. V trimming: 3 bases; J trimming: 7 bases; junction bases outside the gene matches: 6. The V gene's germline CDR1 is LNHDA and CDR2 SQIVND (reference sequence). This CDR3 comprises 13 residues. CDR3: CASSMTGSEEQYF. The CDR3 nucleotides read TGTGCCAGTAGTATGACAGGGAGTGAGGAGCAGTACTTC. Full variable domain (remainder filled in from reference TRBV19 and TRBJ2-7): DGGITQSPKYLFRKEGQNVTLSCEQNLNHDAMYWYRQDPGQGLRLIYYSQIVNDFQKGDIAEGYSVSREKKESFPLTVTSAQKNPTAFYLCASSMTGSEEQYFGPGTRLTVT.

The J gene is TRBJ2-7, the V gene TRBV10-3; D is unresolved. This CDR3 contains 13 residues. V shed 6 bases and J shed 0 bases, with 9 bases lying between them. Per the germline V gene, CDR1 is ENHRY and CDR2 is SYGVKD. CDR3 in DNA: TGTGCCATCAGGGCAGCGAGCTCCTACGAGCAGTACTTC. Encoded protein: CAIRAASSYEQYF.

This chain links TRBV7-9 with TRBJ2-7, with D tentatively TRBD2 (6 bases). The V gene lost 2 bases and the J gene lost 1 base, with 9 bases spanning the gap. The germline V gene encodes CDR1 SEHNR and CDR2 FQNEAQ (reference sequence). This CDR3 has 14 residues. CDR3 nucleotide sequence: TGTGCCAGCAGCTTATATAGCGGTTCCTACGAGCAGTACTTC. Protein product: CASSLYSGSYEQYF.

The chain combines TRBV9 with TRBJ2-7; D is uncertain. V gave up 0 bases and J gave up 6 bases, with 16 bases separating them. CDR1 is SGDLS and CDR2 is YYNGEE in the germline V gene. This CDR3 comprises 15 residues. CDR3 DNA: TGTGCCAGCAGCGTAGGAGAAGGTTTCCCACCCGAGCAGTACTTC. This sequence encodes CASSVGEGFPPEQYF.

The chain uses TRBV6-1 and TRBJ1-5, with 11 bases matching TRBD1. Germline values: CDR1 MNHNS, CDR2 SASEGT. V lost 2 bases and J lost 5; bases outside the gene matches: 5. The CDR3 totals 16 residues. This chain's CDR3 is CASSEPDRGPDQPQHF. The CDR3 DNA reads as TGTGCCAGCAGTGAACCGGACAGGGGGCCTGATCAGCCCCAGCATTTT.

This sequence joins TRBV27 and TRBJ2-1; 9 bases are a match to TRBD2. Trimming at V came to 8 bases and at J to 5 bases, leaving 19 bases not matched to a gene. Germline V gives CDR1 MNHEY, CDR2 SMNVEV (reference sequence). This CDR3 comprises 18 residues. CDR3 DNA: TGTGCCAGCTCATATCGGCGAGGGGCGGGAGGGCCTGACAATGAGCAGTTCTTC. It translates to CASSYRRGAGGPDNEQFF.

This clone was seen a single time. The chain joins TRBV7-2 to TRBJ2-2; D not resolved. Trimming removed 2 bases at V and 3 bases at J, with 7 bases between. Germline CDR1 and CDR2: SGHTA and FQGNSA. The CDR3 sequence is 14 residues long. The CDR3 sequence is CASSLPEYTGELFF. CDR3 DNA: TGTGCCAGCAGCTTACCGGAGTACACCGGGGAGCTGTTTTTT.

The chain couples TRBV28 to TRBJ1-1; D is ambiguous. V lost 7 bases and J 1 base, leaving 13 bases between the germline ends. The CDR3 covers 14 residues. The V gene's germline CDR1 is MDHEN and CDR2 SYDVKM. The CDR3 DNA is TGTGCCAGCACAACTCAGGTATCGAACACTGAAGCTTTCTTT. Residues: CASTTQVSNTEAFF.

This chain links TRBV19 with TRBJ1-2; D possibly corresponds to TRBD1 (5 bases). The CDR3 sequence is 13 residues long. Germline CDR1 is LNHDA and CDR2 is SQIVND (reference sequence). Trimming removed 6 bases at V and 8 bases at J, with 16 bases between. Written as DNA, the CDR3 is TGTGCCAGTAGCGCCGGGACTCTTGGCGGCTACACCTTC. This encodes CASSAGTLGGYTF.

The chain couples TRBV9 to TRBJ1-2, with 8 bases aligning to TRBD1. The ends lost 0 bases at V and 3 bases at J; junction bases unmatched: 10. CDR1 SGDLS and CDR2 YYNGEE come from the germline V gene. CDR3 length: 17 amino acids. CDR3 sequence: CASSVEIGQGPHYGYTF. In DNA form, the CDR3 reads TGTGCCAGCAGCGTAGAAATTGGACAGGGACCCCACTATGGCTACACCTTC.

The V and J genes are TRBV29-1 and TRBJ2-6; 9 bases agree with TRBD1. This CDR3 is built from 17 residues. V lost 6 bases, J lost 2 bases, and 11 bases stayed unmatched. Per the germline V gene, CDR1 is SQVTM and CDR2 is ANQGSEA. CDR3 sequence reads: CSVGPGQGPPGANVLTF. CDR3 nucleotide sequence: TGCAGCGTCGGCCCGGGACAGGGACCGCCTGGGGCCAACGTCCTGACTTTC.

This chain links TRBV29-1 with TRBJ2-6, with a possible D match to TRBD2 (5 bases). Germline V gives CDR1 SQVTM, CDR2 ANQGSEA. V was pared by 6 bases and J by 3 bases, with 6 bases between. CDR3 length: 12 residues. CDR3 sequence: CSVRVGANVLTF. The DNA for the CDR3 is TGCAGCGTGAGGGTTGGGGCCAACGTCCTGACTTTC.

The chain uses TRBV29-1 and TRBJ2-7; 10 bases are shared with TRBD1. Trimming removed 5 bases from V and 1 base from J; junction bases left unmatched: 8. Germline V gives CDR1 SQVTM, CDR2 ANQGSEA. This CDR3 has 15 residues. This chain's CDR3 is CSVKGDRGLSYEQYF. Here the CDR3 DNA reads TGCAGCGTTAAGGGCGACAGGGGGCTTTCCTACGAGCAGTACTTC.

The chain employs TRBV5-1 and TRBJ2-7; 7 nucleotides agree with TRBD2. Unmatched junction bases numbered 13, after V lost 6 bases and J lost 4 bases. CDR1 and CDR2 from the germline V gene are SGHRS and YFSETQ. The CDR3 spans 15 residues. The CDR3 nucleotides read TGCGCCAGCAAGTCCACCACCCGGGGGGATTACGAGCAGTACTTC. It translates to CASKSTTRGDYEQYF.

The rearrangement links TRBV30 to TRBJ1-5; D remains ambiguous. Between the trimmed V and J ends, which lost 3 bases and 7 bases, there was a span of 10 bases. This CDR3 contains 12 residues. In germline, CDR1 is GTSNPN, CDR2 SVGIG (reference sequence). CDR3 in DNA: TGTGCCTGGAGCGTCGAAGGACAGCCCCAGCATTTT. Amino acids: CAWSVEGQPQHF.

Regarding this clone: At the DNA level, this CDR3 is encoded by other sequences in the same sample as well. The CDR3 is CASSPETQYF. The DNA of the CDR3 is TGTGCCAGCTCACCAGAGACCCAGTACTTC. This sequence joins TRBV18 and TRBJ2-5; D uncertain. This CDR3 comprises 10 residues. Germline V lookup: CDR1 KGHSH, CDR2 LQKENI. The V and J ends lost 2 bases and 5 bases respectively, with 0 bases between them.